The sample holds a few counts of the clone carrying this T cell receptor beta chain. What it binds is unknown. The CDR3 loop spans 16 amino acids. After removal of 6 bases from V and 0 bases from J, the junction contained 2 bases not matched to a gene. Germline values: CDR1 LNHDA, CDR2 SQIVND (reference sequence). This record comes from a study of beta chain features in type 1 diabetes. Study results and caveats: When VDJ junctions were examined, type 1 diabetes patients showed fewer insertions and more deletions.

As every portion of the isolated RNA was reverse transcribed, the sequencing read expressed TCRB transcripts. The data were produced by immunoSEQ multiplex PCR, yet TCRdb's version contains in-frame clones alone and is incomplete. The sample carries 810,000 or so clones, roughly a sixth recorded once. The clonotype comes from a young woman in good health. The V and J genes are TRBV19 and TRBJ2-6; 10 bases map to TRBD1. Sequences were obtained from naive CD4+ T cells from blood. The CDR3 DNA sequence: TGTGCCAGTAGCCGGACAGGGGGCTCTGGGGCCAACGTCCTGACTTTC. This translates into CASSRTGGSGANVLTF.